Below, 14 T cell receptor beta chains from the same sample are listed, as sequenced in a study of cytomegalovirus exposure and HLA in healthy donors. Researchers ran the PCR with 60 Vbeta and 13 Jbeta primers. Some clones are missing from TCRdb's copy, which holds only in-frame ones; the method was immunoSEQ multiplex PCR. The sample includes around 70,000 clones. The specimen sequenced was PBMCs. The receptors derive from a woman under 40 in good health and CMV-seronegative.

J is TRBJ1-5 and V is TRBV7-2; D ambiguous. The germline V gene has CDR1 SGHTA and CDR2 FQGNSA. Trimming removed 3 bases at V and 4 bases at J, with 10 bases between. The CDR3 has 14 residues. The CDR3 region is CASSFGSSNQPQHF. The CDR3 DNA follows: TGTGCCAGCAGCTTTGGTTCCAGTAATCAGCCCCAGCATTTT.

Comments on this clone: The junction differs from germline at one of its ends, possibly a read error. J is TRBJ1-3 and V is TRBV7-9, with D perhaps matching TRBD1 (5 bases). The length of the CDR3 is 15 residues. CDR1 and CDR2 (germline): SEHNR, FQNEAQ (reference sequence). This chain's CDR3 is CASSSFRGDGNNIYF. The CDR3 coding sequence is TGTGCCAGCAGCTCCTTTCGGGGGGATGGAAACAACATATATTTT.

V gene TRBV20-1 combines with J gene TRBJ1-5, with D possibly TRBD1 on 5 matching bases. The CDR3 runs to 10 residues. V dropped 6 bases and J dropped 5 bases, with 5 bases sitting between them. Germline V gene lookup returns CDR1 DFQATT and CDR2 SNEGSKA (reference sequence). The CDR3 nucleotides are TGCAGTGCAGGGGATCAGCCCCAGCATTTT. Translating it yields CSAGDQPQHF.

The genes are TRBV4-3 and TRBJ1-2; maybe TRBD1 (6 bases). CDR1 is LGHNA, CDR2 YSLEER, per germline. V lost 4 bases to trimming and J lost 3 bases, with 12 bases between them. The CDR3 sequence is 14 residues long. The DNA for the CDR3 is TGCGCCAGCAGCCCGAGGACAGACCACTATGGCTACACCTTC. This sequence encodes CASSPRTDHYGYTF.

J is TRBJ2-4 and V is TRBV28; no reliable D call. The CDR3 loop spans 14 amino acids. The V gene lost 6 bases and the J gene lost 1 base, with 10 bases spanning the gap. CDR1 is MDHEN, CDR2 SYDVKM, per germline. The CDR3 is CASSPRGAKNIQYF. In DNA form, the CDR3 reads TGTGCCAGCAGCCCTCGAGGCGCCAAAAACATTCAGTACTTC.

The J gene is TRBJ2-5, the V gene TRBV27; a weak D match, TRBD1 (6 bases). This CDR3 region has 14 residues. Trimming pared 4 bases from V and 2 bases from J, leaving 11 bases between. From germline, CDR1 is MNHEY and CDR2 SMNVEV (reference sequence). The CDR3, as DNA: TGTGCCAGCAGTTCCAGGGGTGGGCAAGAGACCCAGTACTTC. This codes for CASSSRGGQETQYF.

This rearrangement joins TRBV28 to TRBJ1-5; no definite D call. Trimming cost V 5 bases and J 0 bases, with 8 bases left between them. Germline V gives CDR1 MDHEN, CDR2 SYDVKM. This CDR3 spans 14 amino acids. CDR3 in amino acids: CASSPYNSNQPQHF. CDR3 bases: TGTGCCAGCAGTCCCTATAATAGCAATCAGCCCCAGCATTTT.

The V and J genes are TRBV18 and TRBJ2-1; 7 bases match TRBD1. CDR1 and CDR2 (germline): KGHSH, LQKENI. V lost 11 bases to trimming and J lost 5 bases; unmatched junction nucleotides: 6. CDR3 size: 12 residues. This chain's CDR3 is CAAGTENNEQFF. The CDR3, as DNA: TGTGCCGCCGGGACAGAAAACAATGAGCAGTTCTTC.

This rearrangement joins TRBV7-2 to TRBJ1-5; 10 nucleotides agree with TRBD1. The ends lost 5 bases at V and 2 bases at J; junction bases unmatched: 9. Germline V gene lookup returns CDR1 SGHTA and CDR2 FQGNSA. The CDR3 sequence is 17 residues long. Here the CDR3 reads CASSARQGATGNQPQHF. The CDR3, as DNA: TGTGCCAGCAGCGCTAGACAGGGGGCGACAGGCAATCAGCCCCAGCATTTT.

The chain has TRBV28 and TRBJ1-1; no definite D call. This CDR3 contains 13 residues. Germline assignment: CDR1 MDHEN and CDR2 SYDVKM. Trimming stripped 1 base from V and 5 bases from J, with 8 bases between. The CDR3: CASSLLAGTEAFF. The CDR3 nucleotides are TGTGCCAGCAGTTTATTGGCGGGGACTGAAGCTTTCTTT.

This rearrangement joins TRBV25-1 to TRBJ1-5; D remains unclear. The germline CDR1 and CDR2 sequences are MGHDK and SYGVNS. The CDR3 covers 14 residues. V shed 0 bases and J shed 4 bases, with 7 bases lying between them. The CDR3 sequence: CASSEYQVNQPQHF. The CDR3 coding sequence is TGTGCCAGCAGTGAATACCAGGTAAATCAGCCCCAGCATTTT.

This chain links TRBV6-5 with TRBJ2-7, with TRBD1 identical over 9 bases. Germline V lookup: CDR1 MNHEY, CDR2 SVGAGI. Losses at the gene ends were 2 bases for V and 2 bases for J; bases not matched to a gene: 4. CDR3 length: 15 amino acids. The CDR3 nucleotides are TGTGCCAGCAGTTACCTCGACAGGGGGGCCTACGAGCAGTACTTC. Its protein product is CASSYLDRGAYEQYF.

The chain is built from TRBV27 and TRBJ2-3, with 7 bases fitting TRBD1. This CDR3 comprises 15 residues. Germline V gives CDR1 MNHEY, CDR2 SMNVEV (reference sequence). J was trimmed by 2 bases and V by 5 bases; bases with no gene match: 7. CDR3 in amino acids: CASSPRQGSTDTQYF. The CDR3 DNA sequence: TGTGCCAGCAGTCCGAGACAGGGTTCCACAGATACGCAGTATTTT.

The chain joins TRBV2 to TRBJ1-4; 7 bases line up with TRBD1. CDR3 size: 14 residues. Germline values: CDR1 SNHLY, CDR2 FYNNEI. V was clipped by 5 bases and J by 7 bases; unmatched bases: 7. In DNA form, the CDR3 reads TGTGCCAGCAGTTCGACAGGGCGAGGTGAAAAACTGTTTTTT. Protein product: CASSSTGRGEKLFF.